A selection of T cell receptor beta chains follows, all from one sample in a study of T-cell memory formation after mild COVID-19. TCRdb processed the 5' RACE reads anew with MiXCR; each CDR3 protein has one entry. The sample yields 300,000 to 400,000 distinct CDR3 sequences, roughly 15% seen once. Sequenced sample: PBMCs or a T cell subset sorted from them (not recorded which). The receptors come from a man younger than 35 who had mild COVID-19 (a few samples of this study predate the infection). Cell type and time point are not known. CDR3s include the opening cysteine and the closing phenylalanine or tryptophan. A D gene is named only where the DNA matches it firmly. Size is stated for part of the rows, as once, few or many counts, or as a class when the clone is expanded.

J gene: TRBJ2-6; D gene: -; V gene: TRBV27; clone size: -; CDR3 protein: CASSLLSVSGANVLTF; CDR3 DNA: TGTGCCAGCAGTTTATTAAGCGTCTCTGGGGCCAACGTCCTGACTTTC
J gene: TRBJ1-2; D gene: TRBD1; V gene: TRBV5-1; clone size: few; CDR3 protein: CASSLGGQGDGYTF; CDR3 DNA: TGCGCCAGCAGCTTGGGAGGACAGGGAGATGGCTACACCTTC
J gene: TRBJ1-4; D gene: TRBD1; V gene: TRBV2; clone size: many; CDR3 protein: CASRGTGGNEKLFF; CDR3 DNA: TGTGCCAGCAGGGGGACAGGGGGTAATGAAAAACTGTTTTTT
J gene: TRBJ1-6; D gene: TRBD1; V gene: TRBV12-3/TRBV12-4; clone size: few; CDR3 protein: CASSDRGDSPLHF; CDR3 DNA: TGTGCCAGCAGCGACAGGGGGGACTCACCCCTCCACTTT
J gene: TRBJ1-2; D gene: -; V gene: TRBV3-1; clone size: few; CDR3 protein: CASSQEARGYTF; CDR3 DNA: TGTGCCAGCAGCCAAGAAGCCCGAGGCTACACCTTC
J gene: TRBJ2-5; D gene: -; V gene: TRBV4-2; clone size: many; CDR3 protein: CASSQDLPTGRYQETQYF; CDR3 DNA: TGTGCCAGCAGCCAAGATCTCCCGACAGGCCGGTACCAAGAGACCCAGTACTTC
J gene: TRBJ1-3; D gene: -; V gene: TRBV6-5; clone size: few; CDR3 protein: CASSPLGGAGNTIYF; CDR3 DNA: TGTGCCAGCAGCCCCTTGGGGGGGGCTGGAAACACCATATATTTT
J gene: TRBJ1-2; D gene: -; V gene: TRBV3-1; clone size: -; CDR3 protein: CASGRKGGYTF; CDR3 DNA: TGTGCCAGCGGGAGGAAAGGAGGCTACACCTTC
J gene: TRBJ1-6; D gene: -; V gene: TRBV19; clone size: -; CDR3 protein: CASRLEQGNSPLHF; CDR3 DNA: TGTGCCAGTCGCCTTGAACAGGGCAATTCACCCCTCCACTTT
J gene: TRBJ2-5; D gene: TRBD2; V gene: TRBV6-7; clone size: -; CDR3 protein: CASRRAGTSEQETQYF; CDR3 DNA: TGTGCCAGCAGGAGAGCCGGGACTAGCGAACAAGAGACCCAGTACTTC
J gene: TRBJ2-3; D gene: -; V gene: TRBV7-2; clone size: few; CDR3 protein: CASSPNGAGNTDTQYF; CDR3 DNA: TGTGCCAGCAGTCCAAACGGGGCGGGGAACACAGATACGCAGTATTTT
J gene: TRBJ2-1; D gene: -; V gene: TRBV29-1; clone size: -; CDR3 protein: CSVYPGLDSYNEQFF; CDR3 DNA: TGCAGCGTTTACCCCGGGCTAGACTCCTACAATGAGCAGTTCTTC